This note documents a single TCR beta chain sequence. The entry originates in a study of blood T cell repertoires in COVID-19. The data were produced by immunoSEQ multiplex PCR, yet TCRdb's version contains in-frame clones alone and is incomplete. The data show 200,000 to 250,000 clones, approximately 84% seen once. The V gene's germline CDR1 is KGHSH and CDR2 LQKENI. This CDR3 is 19 amino acids long. V gave up 5 bases and J gave up 0 bases; unmatched junction bases: 16. The TCR was taken from a woman of 80 years or more with COVID-19, enrolled during active disease. What was sequenced was peripheral blood. The chain has TRBV18 and TRBJ1-3, with TRBD1 identical over 7 bases. CDR3 loop: CASSSTSDRAKSSGNTIYF. The CDR3 region has the DNA TGTGCCAGCTCATCTACCTCTGACAGGGCCAAGAGCTCTGGAAACACCATATATTTT.